These T cell receptor beta chains were read from a single sample in a study of blood T cell repertoires in COVID-19. The protocol was immunoSEQ multiplex PCR, while the TCRdb copy is restricted to in-frame clones and leaves out a portion. The data hold under 150,000 clones, with 70% to 90% observed a single time. Material for sequencing was peripheral blood. The receptor source for this set is a man aged 25-40 years with acute or convalescent COVID-19. The CDR3 runs from the conserved cysteine through the conserved F or W. D genes are given only for firm matches. The size of a clone is reported for some rows only, either as once, few or many, or as a class for expanded clones.

>TRBJ1-2|TRBD1|TRBV4-2|medium-sized
CASSQVGTGSPAKGSGYTF
TGTGCCAGCAGCCAAGTGGGGACAGGGAGCCCGGCCAAGGGGAGTGGCTACACCTTC
>TRBJ1-6|.|TRBV7-9|.
CASSLDVSNSPLHF
TGTGCCAGCAGCTTAGATGTCAGTAATTCACCCCTCCACTTT
>TRBJ2-3|TRBD2|TRBV4-1|.
CASGGASGSTSTDTQYF
TGCGCCAGCGGAGGGGCTAGCGGGAGCACTAGCACAGATACGCAGTATTTT
>TRBJ2-1|TRBD1|TRBV29-1|.
CSTRTGGNNEQFF
TGCAGCACCCGGACAGGGGGCAACAATGAGCAGTTCTTC
>TRBJ2-5|TRBD1|TRBV10-3|.
CAISETGGETQYF
TGTGCCATCAGTGAGACAGGGGGCGAGACCCAGTACTTC
>TRBJ2-1|TRBD2|TRBV20-1|.
CSASSAGGSHEQFF
TGCAGTGCTAGTTCCGCGGGGGGGTCCCATGAGCAGTTCTTC
>TRBJ1-1|TRBD1|TRBV2|.
CASSTGGSTEAFF
TGTGCCAGCAGTACAGGGGGGAGCACTGAAGCTTTCTTT
>TRBJ1-1|.|TRBV4-3|few
CASSQGQGSEAFF
TGCGCCAGCAGCCAAGGTCAGGGCAGCGAAGCTTTCTTT
>TRBJ2-1|TRBD2|TRBV9|.
CASSEGGLAFYEQFF
TGTGCCAGCAGCGAGGGAGGACTAGCTTTCTATGAGCAGTTCTTC
>TRBJ2-7|TRBD2|TRBV6-2/TRBV6-3|.
CASSDSGTSGYEQYF
TGTGCCAGCAGTGATTCCGGGACTAGCGGCTACGAGCAGTACTTC
>TRBJ1-1|.|TRBV21-1|.
CASRSLEAFF
TGTGCCTCACGGAGTCTTGAAGCTTTCTTT
>TRBJ2-1|TRBD1|TRBV6-5|.
CASSPGTGGWDEQFF
TGTGCCAGCAGTCCCGGGACAGGGGGATGGGATGAGCAGTTCTTC
>TRBJ2-1|TRBD2|TRBV10-2|few
CASSDIAGSNEQFF
TGCGCCAGCAGTGACATAGCGGGGAGCAATGAGCAGTTCTTC
>TRBJ2-1|TRBD2|TRBV18|.
CASSLSRSSGRAAEQFF
TGTGCCAGCTCACTTTCCCGTTCTAGCGGGAGGGCAGCTGAGCAGTTCTTC
>TRBJ2-5|.|TRBV19|.
CASSTLPREAQYF
TGTGCCAGTAGTACCCTCCCAAGAGAGGCCCAGTACTTC
>TRBJ2-2|.|TRBV6-4|.
CASRGANTGELFF
TGTGCCAGCAGGGGCGCAAACACCGGGGAGCTGTTTTTT
>TRBJ1-2|TRBD1|TRBV7-9|.
CASSARQGEGYTF
TGTGCCAGCAGCGCGCGACAGGGGGAGGGCTACACCTTC
>TRBJ1-2|.|TRBV7-2|.
CASSSSGGSYGYTF
TGTGCCAGCTCCTCGTCGGGGGGGTCCTATGGCTACACCTTC
>TRBJ1-6|.|TRBV2|.
CASQETGSGNSPLHF
TGTGCCAGCCAAGAAACCGGGAGTGGGAATTCACCCCTCCACTTT
>TRBJ1-1|.|TRBV10-3|.
CAISEPRGRGSSEAFF
TGTGCCATCAGTGAGCCACGTGGGCGCGGGTCGTCTGAAGCTTTCTTT
>TRBJ1-5|.|TRBV6-6|.
CASSPIVWRGNQPQHF
TGTGCCAGCAGTCCGATTGTGTGGCGGGGCAATCAGCCCCAGCATTTT
>TRBJ1-4|.|TRBV4-2|.
CASSQLSEKLFF
TGTGCCAGCAGCCAACTCTCTGAAAAACTGTTTTTT
>TRBJ2-5|.|TRBV30|.
CAWSIGDSQYF
TGTGCCTGGAGTATCGGAGACTCCCAGTACTTC
>TRBJ1-1|TRBD1|TRBV2|.
CASSRQGAPGTEAFF
TGTGCCAGCAGTCGACAGGGGGCGCCGGGCACTGAAGCTTTCTTT
>TRBJ1-2|.|TRBV5-6|few
CASSLRGYYGYTF
TGTGCCAGCAGCCTGAGGGGGTACTATGGCTACACCTTC
>TRBJ1-2|.|TRBV4-3|few
CASSQGREGYGYTF
TGCGCCAGCAGCCAAGGAAGGGAGGGCTATGGCTACACCTTC
>TRBJ1-1|TRBD1|TRBV12-3/TRBV12-4|.
CASSRTGKTEAFF
TGTGCCAGCAGTCGGACAGGGAAAACTGAAGCTTTCTTT
>TRBJ1-6|TRBD1|TRBV3-1/TRBV3-2|many
CASSHGTGGIRPLHF
TGTGCCAGCAGCCACGGGACAGGGGGCATCCGGCCCCTCCACTTT
>TRBJ2-7|.|TRBV7-9|.
CASSSAGPEQYF
TGTGCCAGCAGCTCGGCAGGCCCCGAGCAGTACTTC
>TRBJ2-1|TRBD2|TRBV15|once
CATSSTGTSGRRGQFF
TGTGCCACCAGCAGTACCGGGACTAGCGGGAGAAGGGGGCAGTTCTTC
>TRBJ1-2|.|TRBV2|.
CASQGSAYGYTF
TGTGCCAGCCAGGGTAGTGCCTATGGCTACACCTTC
>TRBJ2-2|.|TRBV29-1|.
CSARWLGTSNTGELFF
TGCAGCGCGAGATGGTTAGGGACTTCGAACACCGGGGAGCTGTTTTTT
>TRBJ1-5|TRBD1|TRBV19|.
CASSIGGGGHQPQHF
TGTGCCAGTAGTATAGGAGGGGGCGGACATCAGCCCCAGCATTTT
>TRBJ2-7|.|TRBV19|.
CASSIGTEINEQYF
TGTGCCAGTAGTATAGGGACAGAAATCAACGAGCAGTACTTC
>TRBJ1-1|.|TRBV30|.
CAWSTTGQTEAFF
TGTGCCTGGAGTACTACCGGACAGACTGAAGCTTTCTTT
>TRBJ2-5|TRBD2|TRBV4-3|.
CASSQAASGGAKTQYF
TGCGCCAGCAGCCAAGCGGCTAGCGGGGGGGCGAAGACCCAGTACTTC
>TRBJ1-2|.|TRBV11-2|.
CASSNFGQTPYGYTF
TGTGCCAGCAGCAATTTCGGACAGACCCCCTATGGCTACACCTTC
>TRBJ1-2|.|TRBV20-1|.
CSASIGSYGYTF
TGCAGTGCTAGTATAGGGAGCTATGGCTACACCTTC
>TRBJ2-2|TRBD2|TRBV27|few
CASSPTLLAGVGTGELFF
TGTGCCAGCAGCCCCACCCTACTAGCGGGAGTAGGCACCGGGGAGCTGTTTTTT
>TRBJ2-1|.|TRBV29-1|.
CSVELGPEYNEQFF
TGCAGCGTTGAACTTGGGCCCGAATACAATGAGCAGTTCTTC
>TRBJ1-1|.|TRBV3-1/TRBV3-2|.
CASSQFKTVNTEAFF
TGTGCCAGCAGCCAATTTAAGACAGTGAACACTGAAGCTTTCTTT
>TRBJ1-5|.|TRBV6-1|.
CASSDPRVNQPQHF
TGTGCCAGCAGTGACCCCAGGGTCAATCAGCCCCAGCATTTT
>TRBJ1-4|TRBD1|TRBV5-1|.
CASSLGDRRNEKLFF
TGCGCCAGCAGCTTGGGGGACAGGCGTAATGAAAAACTGTTTTTT
>TRBJ2-5|.|TRBV11-2|.
CASSPTAGKETQYF
TGTGCCAGCAGCCCAACCGCGGGGAAAGAGACCCAGTACTTC
>TRBJ2-7|TRBD1|TRBV7-9|once
CASSLVSGQASYEQYF
TGTGCCAGCAGCTTAGTTTCGGGACAGGCCTCCTACGAGCAGTACTTC
>TRBJ2-5|.|TRBV11-2|.
CASSLAGQGGGETQYF
TGTGCCAGCAGCTTAGCTGGCCAGGGAGGTGGAGAGACCCAGTACTTC
>TRBJ1-5|TRBD1|TRBV28|.
CASLSPGQLFSNQPQHF
TGTGCCAGCTTAAGCCCGGGACAGTTATTTAGCAATCAGCCCCAGCATTTT
>TRBJ2-7|.|TRBV20-1|.
CSASWTNSYEQYF
TGCAGTGCTAGTTGGACAAACTCCTACGAGCAGTACTTC
>TRBJ1-5|.|TRBV3-1/TRBV3-2|.
CASSQGQGQPQHF
TGTGCCAGCAGCCAAGGGCAGGGTCAGCCCCAGCATTTT
>TRBJ1-2|TRBD1|TRBV6-1|.
CASSEETGGADGYTF
TGTGCCAGCAGTGAAGAAACAGGGGGCGCCGATGGCTACACCTTC
>TRBJ1-5|.|TRBV2|.
CASRSKTGSDPQHF
TGTGCCAGCAGGTCAAAGACAGGCTCAGACCCCCAGCATTTT